This T cell receptor (beta chain) was sequenced during a study of OX40 agonist ivuxolimab in advanced cancers. Across the study: The study enrolled dose-escalation patients with hepatocellular carcinoma, melanoma, renal cell or head and neck cancer. The group had a mean age of about 65 years, ranged from roughly 23 to 85, and was 82.7% male. Study-level points and caveats: CD4+ and CD8+ T cells in blood underwent clonal expansion by week 6 at 0.1 to 3.0 mg/kg.

Sequenced by immunoSEQ multiplex PCR; TCRdb stores in-frame clones only, minus some. The profile covers about 82,000 clones, with about 86% appearing a single time and about 0.76% taken by the ten largest. As regards this clone: The target antigen is unknown.

The germline V gene encodes CDR1 SGHRS and CDR2 YFSETQ. The CDR3 runs to 13 residues. Trimming cost V 7 bases and J 2 bases, with 12 bases left between them. The chain has TRBV5-1 and TRBJ1-1; a weak D match, TRBD1 (6 bases). The receptor's source is an adult with an advanced solid tumor such as melanoma, head and neck, liver or kidney cancer. Sequencing was performed on CD4+ or CD8+ T cells sorted from blood, taken in a trial of the OX40 agonist ivuxolimab. This chain's CDR3 is CASHRDPNTEAFF. CDR3 in DNA: TGCGCCAGCCACAGGGATCCCAACACTGAAGCTTTCTTT.